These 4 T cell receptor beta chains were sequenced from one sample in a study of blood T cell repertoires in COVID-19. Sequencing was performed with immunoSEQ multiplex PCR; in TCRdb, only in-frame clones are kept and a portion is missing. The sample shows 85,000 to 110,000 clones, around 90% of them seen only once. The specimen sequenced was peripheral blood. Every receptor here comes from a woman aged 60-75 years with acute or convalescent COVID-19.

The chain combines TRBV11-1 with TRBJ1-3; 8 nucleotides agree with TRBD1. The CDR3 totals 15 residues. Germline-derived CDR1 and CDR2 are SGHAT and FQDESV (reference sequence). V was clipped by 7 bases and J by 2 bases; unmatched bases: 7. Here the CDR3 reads CASTRTGGTGNTIYF. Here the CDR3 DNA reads TGTGCCAGCACTCGAACAGGGGGGACTGGAAACACCATATATTTT.

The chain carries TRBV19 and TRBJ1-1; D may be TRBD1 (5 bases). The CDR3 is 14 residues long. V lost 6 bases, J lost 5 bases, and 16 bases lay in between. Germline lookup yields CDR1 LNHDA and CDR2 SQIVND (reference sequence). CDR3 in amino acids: CASRGRGGWTEAFF. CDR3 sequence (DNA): TGTGCCAGTAGGGGGCGGGGAGGCTGGACTGAAGCTTTCTTT. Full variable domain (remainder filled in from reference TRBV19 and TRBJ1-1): DGGITQSPKYLFRKEGQNVTLSCEQNLNHDAMYWYRQDPGQGLRLIYYSQIVNDFQKGDIAEGYSVSREKKESFPLTVTSAQKNPTAFYLCASRGRGGWTEAFFGQGTRLTVV.

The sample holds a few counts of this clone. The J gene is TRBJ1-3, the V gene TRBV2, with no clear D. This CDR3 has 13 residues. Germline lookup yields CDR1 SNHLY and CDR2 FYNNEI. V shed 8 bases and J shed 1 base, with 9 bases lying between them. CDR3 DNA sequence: TGTGCCAGCGGCAGAGGTTCTGGAAACACCATATATTTT. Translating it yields CASGRGSGNTIYF.

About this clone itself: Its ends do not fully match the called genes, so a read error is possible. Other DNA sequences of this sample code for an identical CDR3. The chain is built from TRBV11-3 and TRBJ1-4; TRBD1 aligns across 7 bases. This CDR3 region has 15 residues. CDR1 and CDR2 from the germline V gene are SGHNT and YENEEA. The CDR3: CASRQSTGYNEKLFF. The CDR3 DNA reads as TGTGCCAGCAGGCAATCGACAGGGTATAATGAAAAACTGTTTTTC.